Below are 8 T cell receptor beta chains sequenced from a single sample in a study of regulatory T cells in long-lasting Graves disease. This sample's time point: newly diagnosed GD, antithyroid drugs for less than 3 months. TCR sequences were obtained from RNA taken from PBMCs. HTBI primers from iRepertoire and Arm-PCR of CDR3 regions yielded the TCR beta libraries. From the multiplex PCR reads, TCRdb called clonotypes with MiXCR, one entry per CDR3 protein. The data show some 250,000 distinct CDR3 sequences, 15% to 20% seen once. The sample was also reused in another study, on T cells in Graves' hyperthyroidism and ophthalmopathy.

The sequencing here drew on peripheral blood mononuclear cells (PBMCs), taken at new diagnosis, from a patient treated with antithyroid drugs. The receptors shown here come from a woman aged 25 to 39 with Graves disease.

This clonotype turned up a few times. This chain's CDR3 is CASSCQGAGADTIYF. CDR3 in DNA: TGCGCCAGCAGCTGTCAGGGGGCGGGTGCGGACACCATATATTTT. The V call is TRBV5-1, the J call TRBJ1-3; 8 positions match TRBD1. J was trimmed by 8 bases and V by 3 bases; bases with no gene match: 10. The V gene's germline CDR1 is SGHRS and CDR2 YFSETQ. The CDR3 totals 15 residues.

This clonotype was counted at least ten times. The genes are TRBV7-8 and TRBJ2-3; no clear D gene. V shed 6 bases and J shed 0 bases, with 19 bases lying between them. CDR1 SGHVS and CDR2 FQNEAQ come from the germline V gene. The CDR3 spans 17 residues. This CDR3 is CASSPTGSAASTDTQYF. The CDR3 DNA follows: TGTGCCAGCAGTCCGACGGGCAGCGCCGCTAGCACAGATACGCAGTATTTT.

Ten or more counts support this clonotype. DNA for the CDR3: TGTGCCAGCAGTTACCTCTTCAGCGGGGGGGATAATGAGCAGTTCTTC. Its protein is CASSYLFSGGDNEQFF. V and J are TRBV6-2 or TRBV6-3 and TRBJ2-1, with 10 bases matching TRBD2. Per the germline V gene, CDR1 is MNHEY and CDR2 is SVGEGT. This CDR3 contains 16 residues. V lost 2 bases, J lost 7 bases, and 8 bases stayed unmatched.

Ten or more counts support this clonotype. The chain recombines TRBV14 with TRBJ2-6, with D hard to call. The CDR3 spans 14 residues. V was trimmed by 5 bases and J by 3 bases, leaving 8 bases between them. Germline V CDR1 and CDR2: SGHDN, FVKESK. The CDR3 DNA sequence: TGTGCCAGCAGCAGGGTCGGTGGGGCCAACGTCCTGACTTTC. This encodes CASSRVGGANVLTF.

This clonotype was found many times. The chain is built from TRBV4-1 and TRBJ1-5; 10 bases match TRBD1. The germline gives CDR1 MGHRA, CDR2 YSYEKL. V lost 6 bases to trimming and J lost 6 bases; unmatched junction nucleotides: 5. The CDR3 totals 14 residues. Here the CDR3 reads CASSWDRGSQPQHF. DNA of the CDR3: TGCGCCAGCAGTTGGGACAGGGGATCTCAGCCCCAGCATTTT.

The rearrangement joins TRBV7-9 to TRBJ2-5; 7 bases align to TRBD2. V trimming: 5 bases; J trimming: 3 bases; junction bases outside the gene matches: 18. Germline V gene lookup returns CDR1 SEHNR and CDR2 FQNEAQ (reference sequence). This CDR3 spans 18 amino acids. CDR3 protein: CASSPTTRAGVVEETQYF. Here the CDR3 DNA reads TGTGCCAGCAGCCCTACTACGCGGGCGGGAGTTGTGGAAGAGACCCAGTACTTC.

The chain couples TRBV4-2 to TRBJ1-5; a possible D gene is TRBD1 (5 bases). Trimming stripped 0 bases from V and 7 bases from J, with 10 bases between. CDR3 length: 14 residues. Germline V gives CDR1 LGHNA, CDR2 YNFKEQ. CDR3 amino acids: CASSQDRDGQPQHF. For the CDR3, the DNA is TGTGCCAGCAGCCAAGACAGGGATGGGCAGCCCCAGCATTTT.

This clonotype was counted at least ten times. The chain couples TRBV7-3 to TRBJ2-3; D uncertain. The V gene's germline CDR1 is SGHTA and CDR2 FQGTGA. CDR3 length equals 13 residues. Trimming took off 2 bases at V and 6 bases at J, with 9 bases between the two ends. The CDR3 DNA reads TGTGCCAGCAGCTTAGTGGATTCGGATACGCAGTATTTT. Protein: CASSLVDSDTQYF.